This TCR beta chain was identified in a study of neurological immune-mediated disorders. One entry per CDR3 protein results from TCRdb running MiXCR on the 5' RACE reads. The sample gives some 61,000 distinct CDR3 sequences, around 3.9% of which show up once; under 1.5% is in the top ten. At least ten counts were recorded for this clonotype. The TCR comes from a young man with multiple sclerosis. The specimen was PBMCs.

The CDR3 here is CASSVDGSRGLDEQFF. The CDR3 nucleotides read TGTGCCAGCAGCGTAGACGGGAGCAGGGGGCTGGATGAGCAGTTCTTC. This chain uses TRBV9 with TRBJ2-1; 8 bases are shared with TRBD1. This CDR3 spans 16 amino acids. J gave up 8 bases and V 0 bases, and 10 bases lay outside the gene matches. CDR1 is SGDLS, CDR2 YYNGEE, per germline.